These T cell receptor beta chains were read from a single sample in a study of T cell repertoires in cytomegalovirus infection. What these receptors recognize is not known. Each CDR3 protein is one row after TCRdb ran MiXCR on the reads. The repertoire includes about 770,000 distinct CDR3 sequences, almost 30% of them detected once, and about 12% sits in the top ten. This sample comprised cultured CD8+ T cells from PBMCs, obtained from culture after CMV antigen stimulation. These receptors were taken from a human donor in good health (CMV status not recorded). Some clones in this sample may be carry-over from other donors' samples. The CDR3 runs from the conserved cysteine through the conserved F or W. Fields, in order: J gene, clone size, D gene, V gene, CDR3 protein, CDR3 DNA. The D gene is left open where the match is weak. The listing skips clone size in some rows; elsewhere it reads once, few, many or a size class.

TRBJ2-1 - TRBD1 TRBV27 CASSDGTGWYNEQFF TGTGCCAGCAGTGACGGGACAGGGTGGTACAATGAGCAGTTCTTC
TRBJ1-4 - TRBD1 TRBV5-4 CASGPGGAAEKLFF TGTGCCAGCGGACCAGGGGGCGCGGCTGAAAAACTGTTTTTT
TRBJ1-1 many - TRBV7-9 CASSGVNTEAFF TGTGCCAGCAGTGGGGTGAACACTGAAGCTTTCTTT
TRBJ1-6 - - TRBV6-1 CATRTSPLHF TGTGCCACCAGGACATCTCCCCTCCACTTT
TRBJ2-2 - - TRBV29-1 CSVEQANTGELFF TGCAGCGTTGAACAAGCGAACACCGGGGAGCTGTTTTTT
TRBJ2-1 few - TRBV6-2/TRBV6-3 CASSYANGLKYNEQFF TGTGCCAGCAGTTACGCTAATGGACTAAAATACAATGAGCAGTTCTTC
TRBJ1-6 - TRBD1 TRBV19 CASSLRGPPNSPLHF TGTGCCAGTAGTCTCAGGGGGCCGCCTAATTCACCCCTCCACTTT
TRBJ2-3 few - TRBV5-1 CASSLEGAVHDTQYF TGCGCCAGCAGCCTGGAGGGGGCAGTTCACGATACGCAGTATTTT
TRBJ1-1 - - TRBV7-9 CASSQGGDAAFF TGTGCCAGCAGCCAAGGCGGGGACGCAGCTTTCTTT
TRBJ2-2 few - TRBV27 CASSLGGAKELFF TGTGCCAGCAGCCTGGGCGGGGCTAAGGAGCTGTTTTTT
TRBJ2-5 - - TRBV6-5 CASSWSRQAQETQYF TGTGCCAGCAGTTGGAGCCGACAGGCCCAAGAGACCCAGTACTTC
TRBJ1-2 - - TRBV4-2 CASSQRLGGGYTF TGTGCCAGCAGCCAAAGGTTAGGAGGTGGCTACACCTTC
TRBJ2-2 - TRBD1 TRBV18 CASSPPRQGMAGELFF TGTGCCAGCTCACCACCGAGACAGGGGATGGCCGGGGAGCTGTTTTTT
TRBJ2-2 few - TRBV9 CASSPPTTGGELFF TGTGCCAGCAGCCCCCCAACGACGGGCGGGGAGCTGTTTTTT
TRBJ1-6 - - TRBV2 CASRTEGNSPLHF TGTGCCAGCCGGACAGAGGGAAATTCACCCCTCCACTTT
TRBJ1-1 - - TRBV4-2 CASSPSYGLGTEAFF TGTGCCAGCAGCCCCTCCTACGGGTTGGGCACTGAAGCTTTCTTT
TRBJ1-1 - - TRBV4-3 CASSQGAFTEAFF TGCGCCAGCAGCCAAGGTGCGTTTACTGAAGCTTTCTTT
TRBJ1-2 - - TRBV6-2/TRBV6-3 CASSYSMGRRPDDGYTF TGTGCCAGCAGTTACTCGATGGGACGGAGACCGGATGATGGCTACACCTTC
TRBJ2-6 once - TRBV29-1 CSVPQSGANVLTF TGCAGCGTGCCACAATCTGGGGCCAACGTCCTGACTTTC
TRBJ2-1 - - TRBV4-1 CASSQDYAGSDGQFF TGCGCCAGCAGCCAAGATTACGCGGGCTCCGACGGGCAGTTCTTC
TRBJ2-5 - TRBD1 TRBV5-6 CASSLVGLQGARETQYF TGTGCCAGCAGCTTGGTTGGTTTGCAGGGGGCGAGGGAGACCCAGTACTTC
TRBJ2-1 many TRBD1 TRBV7-9 CASSRGTGNPSYNEQFF TGTGCCAGCAGCCGCGGGACAGGCAATCCCTCCTACAATGAGCAGTTCTTC
TRBJ2-1 - - TRBV19 CASSISWYEQFF TGTGCCAGTAGTATTAGCTGGTATGAGCAGTTCTTC
TRBJ1-1 few TRBD1 TRBV29-1 CSVRRQGEAFF TGCAGCGTCAGGCGACAGGGTGAAGCTTTCTTT
TRBJ1-1 - TRBD1 TRBV4-1 CASSQGQGKNTEAFF TGCGCCAGCAGCCAGGGACAGGGCAAGAACACTGAAGCTTTCTTT
TRBJ1-1 many - TRBV11-3 CASSIDSMNTEAFF TGTGCCAGCAGCATTGACAGCATGAACACTGAAGCTTTCTTT
TRBJ1-2 few - TRBV10-3 CAIGTSSPYGYTF TGTGCCATCGGAACCAGTTCCCCCTATGGCTACACCTTC
TRBJ1-1 - - TRBV6-1 CASSPLASNTEAFF TGTGCCAGCAGTCCCCTCGCTTCGAACACTGAAGCTTTCTTT
TRBJ2-1 - TRBD2 TRBV20-1 CSAGERGEYNEQFF TGCAGTGCTGGGGAGCGGGGGGAGTACAATGAGCAGTTCTTC
TRBJ2-1 few - TRBV11-2 CASSFPRDGHYNEQFF TGTGCCAGCAGCTTTCCTCGGGACGGACACTACAATGAGCAGTTCTTC
TRBJ1-2 - TRBD1 TRBV5-1 CASSIQGAESLANYGYTF TGCGCCAGCAGCATTCAGGGGGCTGAATCCCTCGCTAACTATGGCTACACCTTC
TRBJ2-2 - - TRBV28 CASSLNPGGSDTGELFF TGTGCCAGCAGCTTGAATCCTGGGGGGTCGGACACCGGGGAGCTGTTTTTT
TRBJ2-2 - - TRBV29-1 CSVSPRGNADTGELFF TGCAGCGTTTCACCCCGGGGGAATGCGGACACCGGGGAGCTGTTTTTT
TRBJ2-5 - - TRBV7-9 CASSADPGVGTQYF TGTGCCAGCAGCGCTGACCCTGGAGTTGGGACCCAGTACTTC
TRBJ1-1 - - TRBV7-3 CASSLGPVTEAFF TGTGCCAGCAGTCTAGGGCCGGTCACTGAAGCTTTCTTT
TRBJ2-1 once - TRBV2 CASKNRESPEQFF TGTGCCAGCAAAAACAGGGAAAGTCCAGAGCAGTTCTTC
TRBJ2-7 - TRBD2 TRBV27 CASSLLRGGAYEQYF TGTGCCAGCAGTTTATTACGTGGGGGGGCCTACGAGCAGTACTTC
TRBJ1-2 - - TRBV5-1 CASSLETAAYGTNYGYTF TGCGCCAGCAGCTTGGAAACAGCTGCCTACGGTACTAACTATGGCTACACCTTC
TRBJ2-1 - TRBD2 TRBV20-1 CSARRGGPIDEQFF TGCAGTGCTAGACGGGGGGGGCCGATCGATGAGCAGTTCTTC
TRBJ2-3 many TRBD2 TRBV7-6 CASSSPAGAGDTQYF TGTGCCAGCAGCTCCCCAGCGGGGGCGGGGGATACGCAGTATTTT
TRBJ2-1 - - TRBV2 CASSESSGDEQFF TGTGCCAGCAGTGAATCAAGCGGTGATGAGCAGTTCTTC
TRBJ2-3 many - TRBV12-3/TRBV12-4 CASSQGGADTQYF TGTGCCAGCAGCCAAGGGGGAGCAGATACGCAGTATTTT
TRBJ1-5 - - TRBV7-9 CASIAGVGQPQHF TGTGCCAGCATAGCGGGGGTCGGACAGCCCCAGCATTTT
TRBJ2-1 many - TRBV7-9 CASSLALGRGHYNEQFF TGTGCCAGCAGCTTAGCGCTGGGGCGGGGACATTACAATGAGCAGTTCTTC
TRBJ2-3 few TRBD1 TRBV7-9 CASSFRTGFGVDTQYF TGTGCCAGCAGCTTTCGGACAGGCTTCGGTGTTGATACGCAGTATTTT
TRBJ2-5 - TRBD2 TRBV9 CASSEGGGGGETQYF TGTGCCAGCAGCGAAGGCGGCGGGGGGGGTGAGACCCAGTACTTC
TRBJ1-2 - - TRBV12-3/TRBV12-4 CASNPGHTNYGYTF TGTGCCAGCAATCCGGGACACACTAACTATGGCTACACCTTC
TRBJ1-4 few - TRBV6-1 CASTKYPDAGAKLFF TGTGCCAGCACCAAGTATCCGGACGCCGGGGCCAAACTGTTTTTT
TRBJ2-5 few - TRBV4-1 CASSQSLDWMEETQYF TGCGCCAGCAGCCAATCTTTGGACTGGATGGAAGAGACCCAGTACTTC
TRBJ2-2 - TRBD1 TRBV28 CASTGTVNTGELFF TGTGCCAGCACCGGGACAGTGAACACCGGGGAGCTGTTTTTT
TRBJ2-1 - TRBD2 TRBV4-1 CASSQDQLAGMDEQFF TGCGCCAGCAGCCAAGATCAGCTAGCGGGGATGGATGAGCAGTTCTTC
TRBJ1-5 few - TRBV12-3/TRBV12-4 CASSLAPRASNQPQHF TGTGCCAGCAGTTTAGCCCCCAGGGCGAGCAATCAGCCCCAGCATTTT